This T cell receptor (beta chain) was found in a study of beta chain features in type 1 diabetes. This clone was observed a handful of times. Of the isolated RNA, all was reverse transcribed, and so the sequenced material was expressed TCRB transcripts. Sequencing used immunoSEQ multiplex PCR; TCRdb keeps in-frame clones, though not all of them. The profile shows around 450,000 clones, about an eighth of them singletons. This CDR3 spans 14 amino acids. With 4 bases removed from V and 3 bases from J, the gap between germline ends came to 13 bases. CDR1 LNHDA and CDR2 SQIVND come from the germline V gene (reference sequence).

The source material was naive CD4+ T cells from blood. The chain has TRBV19 and TRBJ2-7; D is undetermined. This TCR derives from a woman aged 18-35 years in good health. This CDR3 is CASSTLQSNYEQYF. The DNA for the CDR3 is TGTGCCAGTAGTACCCTCCAGTCCAACTACGAGCAGTACTTC.